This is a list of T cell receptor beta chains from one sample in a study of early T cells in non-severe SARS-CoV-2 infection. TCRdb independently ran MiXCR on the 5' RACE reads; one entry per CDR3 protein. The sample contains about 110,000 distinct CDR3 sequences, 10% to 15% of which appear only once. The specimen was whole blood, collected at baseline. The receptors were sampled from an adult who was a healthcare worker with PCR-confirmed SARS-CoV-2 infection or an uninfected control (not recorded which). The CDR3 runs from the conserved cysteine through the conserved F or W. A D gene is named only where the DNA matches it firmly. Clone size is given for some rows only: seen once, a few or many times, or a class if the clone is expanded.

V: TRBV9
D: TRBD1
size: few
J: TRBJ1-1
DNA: TGTGCCAGCAGCTCGACAGGGAGTACTGAAGCTTTCTTT
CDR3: CASSSTGSTEAFF

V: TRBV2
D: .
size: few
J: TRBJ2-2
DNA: TGTGCCAGCAGTCTCGCCCGGAATTGGTCGGTGTTTTTT
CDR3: CASSLARNWSVFF

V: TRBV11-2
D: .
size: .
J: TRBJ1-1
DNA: TGTGCCAGCAGCCCTCTGCAAACGACAGGCGGGATGAACACTGAAGCTTTCTTT
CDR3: CASSPLQTTGGMNTEAFF

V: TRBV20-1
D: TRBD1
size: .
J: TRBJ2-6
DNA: TGCAGTGCTAGGGCGGGACAGGGAACCGTCCTGACTTTC
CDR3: CSARAGQGTVLTF

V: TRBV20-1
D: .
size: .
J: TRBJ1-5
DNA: TGCAGTGCTAGACGGCGCAATCAGCCCCAGCATTTT
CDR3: CSARRRNQPQHF

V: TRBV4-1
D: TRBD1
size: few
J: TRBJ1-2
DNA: TGCGCCAGCAGCCAAGGACTCAGGGGGAACTATGGCTACACCTTC
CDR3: CASSQGLRGNYGYTF

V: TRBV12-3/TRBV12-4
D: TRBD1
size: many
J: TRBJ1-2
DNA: TGTGCCAGCAACTTTGGACAGGGGTACTATGGCTACACCTTC
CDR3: CASNFGQGYYGYTF

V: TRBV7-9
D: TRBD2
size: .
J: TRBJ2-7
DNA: TGTGCCAGCAGCCCTAGGGCTAGCGGACCTTCCTACGAGCAGTACTTC
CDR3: CASSPRASGPSYEQYF

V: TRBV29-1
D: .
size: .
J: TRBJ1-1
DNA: TGCAGCGGCGCCAACTTTCAGGAGAACACTGAAGCTTTCTTT
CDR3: CSGANFQENTEAFF

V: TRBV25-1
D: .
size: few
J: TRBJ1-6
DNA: TGTGCCAGCAGTGACAGGGCAGGCTCCTATAATTCACCCCTCCACTTT
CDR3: CASSDRAGSYNSPLHF

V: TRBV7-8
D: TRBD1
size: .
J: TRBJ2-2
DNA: TGTGCCAGCAGCCTCCGGGACAGACCGACGGTCGTCTCCGGGGAGCTGTTTTTT
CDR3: CASSLRDRPTVVSGELFF

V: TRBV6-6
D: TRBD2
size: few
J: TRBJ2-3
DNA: TGTGCCATCCGGGGGGGCCGGTATACGCAGTATTTT
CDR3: CAIRGGRYTQYF

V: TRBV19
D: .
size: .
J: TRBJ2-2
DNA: TGTGCCAGTAGACCTCTTTACACCGGGGAGCTGTTTTTT
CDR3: CASRPLYTGELFF

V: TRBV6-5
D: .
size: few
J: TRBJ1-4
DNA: TGTGCCAGCAGTTACTCGATAACAACGGGCAGACGGGGAGAAAAACTGTTTTTT
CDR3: CASSYSITTGRRGEKLFF

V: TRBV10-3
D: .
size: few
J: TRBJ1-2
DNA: TGTGCCATCAGTGAGTCGGGGGTATATGGCTACACCTTC
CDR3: CAISESGVYGYTF

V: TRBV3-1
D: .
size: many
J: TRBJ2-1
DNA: TGTGCCAGCAGCCAAGATCTAGGGACCGAAACCTACAATGAGCAGTTCTTC
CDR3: CASSQDLGTETYNEQFF

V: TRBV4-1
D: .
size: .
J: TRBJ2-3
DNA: TGCGCCAGCAGCCGGAACCCGGACAGCAGCCTTGCAGATACGCAGTATTTT
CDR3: CASSRNPDSSLADTQYF

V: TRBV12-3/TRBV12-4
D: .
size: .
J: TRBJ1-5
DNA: TGTGCCAGCAGTTTGGGTGGGGGGAGCAATCAGCCCCAGCATTTT
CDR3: CASSLGGGSNQPQHF

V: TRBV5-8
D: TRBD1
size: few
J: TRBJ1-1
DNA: TGTGCCAGCAGCCCACCACTCGGGACAGGGGCACGGGACACTGAAGCTTTCTTT
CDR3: CASSPPLGTGARDTEAFF

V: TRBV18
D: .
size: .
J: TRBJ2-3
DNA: TGTGCCAGCTCACTCCGGGCCCCGACCGAGACCCTGGCAGATACGCAGTATTTT
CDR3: CASSLRAPTETLADTQYF

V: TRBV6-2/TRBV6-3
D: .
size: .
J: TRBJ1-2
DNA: TGTGCCAGCAGTTACCGGCCTGGACCGAGCTATGGCTACACCTTC
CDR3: CASSYRPGPSYGYTF

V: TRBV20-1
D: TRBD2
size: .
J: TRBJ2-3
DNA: TGCAGTGCTAGACCTACTAGCGGGAGGGCCCCCGGTACGCAGTATTTT
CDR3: CSARPTSGRAPGTQYF

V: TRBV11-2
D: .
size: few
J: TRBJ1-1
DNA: TGTGCCAGCAGCCCAGGACCGAGGGCTTTCTTT
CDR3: CASSPGPRAFF

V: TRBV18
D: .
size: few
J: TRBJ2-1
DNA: TGTGCCAGCTCACCACCCGGGCAGAACTACAATGAGCAGTTCTTC
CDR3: CASSPPGQNYNEQFF

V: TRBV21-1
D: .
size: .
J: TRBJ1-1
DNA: TGTGCCAGCAGCAACCGACAGCCGTACATGAACACTGAAGCTTTCTTT
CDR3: CASSNRQPYMNTEAFF

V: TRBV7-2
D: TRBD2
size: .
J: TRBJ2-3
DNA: TGTGCCAGCAGCTCGCCGGGACTAGCGGGGGTTTCTAGCACAGATACGCAGTATTTT
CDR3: CASSSPGLAGVSSTDTQYF

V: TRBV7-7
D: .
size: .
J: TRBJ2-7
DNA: TGTGCTAGCAGCCGTAGTCTTAGCTCCTACGAGCAGTACTTC
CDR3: CASSRSLSSYEQYF

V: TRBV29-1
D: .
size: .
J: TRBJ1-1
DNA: TGCAGCGTCCCGATAGGGACTGAAGCTTTCTTT
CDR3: CSVPIGTEAFF

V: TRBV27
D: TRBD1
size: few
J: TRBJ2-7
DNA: TGTGCCAGCAGTTTCAAGACCCAGGGGGATCGTGGCGAGCAGTACTTC
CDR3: CASSFKTQGDRGEQYF

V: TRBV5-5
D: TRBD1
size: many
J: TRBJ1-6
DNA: TGTGCCAGCAGTCCACCCCCCGGACAGGATTCACCCCTCCACTTT
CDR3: CASSPPPGQDSPLHF

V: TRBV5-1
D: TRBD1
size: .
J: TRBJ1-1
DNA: TGCGCCAGCAGCCCCCAGGGGGCAGGCACTGAAGCTTTCTTT
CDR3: CASSPQGAGTEAFF

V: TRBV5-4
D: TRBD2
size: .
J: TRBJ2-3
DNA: TGTGCCAGCAGCTTGGTTAGCGGGGACACAGATACGCAGTATTTT
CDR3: CASSLVSGDTDTQYF

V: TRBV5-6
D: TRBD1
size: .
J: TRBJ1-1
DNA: TGTGCCAGCAGCTACTGGGACAGGGTGGCAGCTTTCTTT
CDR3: CASSYWDRVAAFF

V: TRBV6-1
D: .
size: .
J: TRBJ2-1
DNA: TGTGCCAGCAGTGAGTCGGGACTTCCCCGCAATGAGCAGTTCTTC
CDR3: CASSESGLPRNEQFF

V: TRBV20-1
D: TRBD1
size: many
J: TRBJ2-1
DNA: TGCAGTGCTAGAACCCTACAGGGGGCTGGGAATGAGCAGTTCTTC
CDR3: CSARTLQGAGNEQFF

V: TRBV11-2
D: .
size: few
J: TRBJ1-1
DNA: TGTGCCAGCAGCCAGGCCGTTGACTCCGTCTTT
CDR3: CASSQAVDSVF

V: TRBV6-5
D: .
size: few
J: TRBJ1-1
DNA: TGTGCCAGCAGCCGGGGCCTGAACACTGAAGCTTTCTTT
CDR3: CASSRGLNTEAFF

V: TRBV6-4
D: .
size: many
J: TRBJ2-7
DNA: TGTGCCAGCAGTGACTCGTCCGAGCAGTACTTC
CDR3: CASSDSSEQYF

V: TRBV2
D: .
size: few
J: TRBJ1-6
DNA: TGTGCCAGCAGTGGGGATGGGAGAGAATCACCCCTCCACTTT
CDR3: CASSGDGRESPLHF

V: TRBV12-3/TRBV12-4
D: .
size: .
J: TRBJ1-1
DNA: TGTGCCAGCAGTGCCGGGTCTCTGAACACTGAAGCTTTCTTT
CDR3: CASSAGSLNTEAFF

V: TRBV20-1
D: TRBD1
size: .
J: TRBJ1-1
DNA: TGCAGTGCGACGGGACAGCCGGGCGTCGGAGGAGGTTTCTTT
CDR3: CSATGQPGVGGGFF

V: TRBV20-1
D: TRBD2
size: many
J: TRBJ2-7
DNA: TGCAGTGCTCCCGGGACTAGCAGCTACGAGCAGTACTTC
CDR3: CSAPGTSSYEQYF